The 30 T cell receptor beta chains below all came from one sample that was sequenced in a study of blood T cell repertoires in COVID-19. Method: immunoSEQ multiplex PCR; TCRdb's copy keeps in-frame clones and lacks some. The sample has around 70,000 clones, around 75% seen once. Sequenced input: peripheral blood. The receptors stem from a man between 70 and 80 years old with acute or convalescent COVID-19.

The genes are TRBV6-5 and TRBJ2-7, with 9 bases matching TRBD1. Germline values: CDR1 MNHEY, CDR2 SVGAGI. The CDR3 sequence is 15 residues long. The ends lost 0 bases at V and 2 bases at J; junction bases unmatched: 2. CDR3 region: CASSYSRQGAYEQYF. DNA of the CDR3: TGTGCCAGCAGTTACTCGAGACAGGGGGCCTACGAGCAGTACTTC.

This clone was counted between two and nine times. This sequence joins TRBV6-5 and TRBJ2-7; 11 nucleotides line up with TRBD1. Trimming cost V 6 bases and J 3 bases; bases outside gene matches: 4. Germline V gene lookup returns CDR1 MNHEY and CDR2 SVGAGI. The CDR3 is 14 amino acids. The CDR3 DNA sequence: TGTGCCAGCAGCCCGGGACAGGGGGGCTACGAGCAGTACTTC. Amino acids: CASSPGQGGYEQYF.

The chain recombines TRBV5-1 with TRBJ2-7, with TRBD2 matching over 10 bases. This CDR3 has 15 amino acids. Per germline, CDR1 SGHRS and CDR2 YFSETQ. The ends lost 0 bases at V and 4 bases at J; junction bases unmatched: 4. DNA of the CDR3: TGCGCCAGCAGCTTGGAGGCTAGCGGGAGTTACGAGCAGTACTTC. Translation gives CASSLEASGSYEQYF.

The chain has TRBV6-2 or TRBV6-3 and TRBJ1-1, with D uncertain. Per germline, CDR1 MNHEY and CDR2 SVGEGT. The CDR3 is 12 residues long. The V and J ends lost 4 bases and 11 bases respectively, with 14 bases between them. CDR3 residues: CASSWMRAWAFF. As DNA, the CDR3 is TGTGCCAGCAGTTGGATGAGGGCTTGGGCTTTCTTT.

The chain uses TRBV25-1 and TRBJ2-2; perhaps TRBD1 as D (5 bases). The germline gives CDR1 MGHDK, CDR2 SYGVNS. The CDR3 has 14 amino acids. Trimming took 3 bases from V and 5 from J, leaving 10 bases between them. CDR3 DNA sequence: TGTGCCAGCAGTGAGCCTAGACAGACCGGGGAGCTGTTTTTT. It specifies CASSEPRQTGELFF. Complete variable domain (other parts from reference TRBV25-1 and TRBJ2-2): EADIYQTPRYLVIGTGKKITLECSQTMGHDKMYWYQQDPGMELHLIHYSYGVNSTEKGDLSSESTVSRIRTEHFPLTLESARPSHTSQYLCASSEPRQTGELFFGEGSRLTVL.

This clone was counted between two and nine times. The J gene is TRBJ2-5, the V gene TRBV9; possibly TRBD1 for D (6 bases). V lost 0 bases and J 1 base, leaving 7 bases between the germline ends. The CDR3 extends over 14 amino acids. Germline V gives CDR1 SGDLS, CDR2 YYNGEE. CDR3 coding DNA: TGTGCCAGCAGCGTAGGGACAGCCCAAGAGACCCAGTACTTC. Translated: CASSVGTAQETQYF.

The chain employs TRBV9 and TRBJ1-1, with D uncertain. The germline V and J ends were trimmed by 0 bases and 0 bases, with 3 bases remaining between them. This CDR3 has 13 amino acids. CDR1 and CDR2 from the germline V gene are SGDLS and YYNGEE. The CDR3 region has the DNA TGTGCCAGCAGCGTAGATATGAACACTGAAGCTTTCTTT. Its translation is CASSVDMNTEAFF.

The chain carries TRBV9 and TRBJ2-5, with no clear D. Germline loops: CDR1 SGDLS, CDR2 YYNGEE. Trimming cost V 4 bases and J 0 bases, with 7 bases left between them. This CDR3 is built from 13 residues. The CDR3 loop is CASSQSNQETQYF. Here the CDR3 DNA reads TGTGCCAGCAGCCAGTCGAACCAAGAGACCCAGTACTTC.

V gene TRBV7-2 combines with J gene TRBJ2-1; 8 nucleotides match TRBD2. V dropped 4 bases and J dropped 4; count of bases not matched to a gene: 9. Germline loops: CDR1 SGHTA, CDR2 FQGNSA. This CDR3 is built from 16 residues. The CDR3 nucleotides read TGTGCCAGCAGCTCGACGACTAGCGCGATATACAATGAGCAGTTCTTC. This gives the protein CASSSTTSAIYNEQFF. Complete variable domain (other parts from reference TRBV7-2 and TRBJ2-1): GAGVSQSPSNKVTEKGKDVELRCDPISGHTALYWYRQSLGQGLEFLIYFQGNSAPDKSGLPSDRFSAERTGGSVSTLTIQRTQQEDSAVYLCASSSTTSAIYNEQFFGPGTRLTVL.

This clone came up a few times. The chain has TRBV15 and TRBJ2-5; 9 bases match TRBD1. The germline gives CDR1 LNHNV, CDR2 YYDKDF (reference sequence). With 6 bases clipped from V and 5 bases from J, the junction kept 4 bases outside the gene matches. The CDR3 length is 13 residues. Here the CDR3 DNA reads TGTGCCACCAGGGGACAGGGTGGGGAGACCCAGTACTTC. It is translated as CATRGQGGETQYF.

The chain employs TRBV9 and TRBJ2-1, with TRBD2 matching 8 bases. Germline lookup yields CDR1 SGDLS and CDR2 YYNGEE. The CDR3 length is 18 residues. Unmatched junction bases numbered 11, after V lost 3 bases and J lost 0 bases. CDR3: CASSEPRLAGSSYNEQFF. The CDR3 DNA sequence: TGTGCCAGCAGCGAGCCCCGTTTAGCGGGGAGCTCCTACAATGAGCAGTTCTTC.

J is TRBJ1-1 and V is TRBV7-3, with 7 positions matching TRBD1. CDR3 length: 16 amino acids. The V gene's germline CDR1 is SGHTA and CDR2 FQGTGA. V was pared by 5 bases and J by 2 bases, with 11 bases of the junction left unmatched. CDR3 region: CASSQGTGAPNTEAFF. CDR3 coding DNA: TGTGCCAGCAGCCAGGGAACAGGGGCACCCAACACTGAAGCTTTCTTT.

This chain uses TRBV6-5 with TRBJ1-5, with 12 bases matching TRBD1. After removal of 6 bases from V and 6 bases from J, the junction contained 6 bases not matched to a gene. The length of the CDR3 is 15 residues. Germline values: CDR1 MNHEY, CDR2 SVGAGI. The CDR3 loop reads CASRSGTGGGQPQHF. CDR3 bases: TGTGCCAGCAGATCCGGGACAGGGGGCGGTCAGCCCCAGCATTTT.

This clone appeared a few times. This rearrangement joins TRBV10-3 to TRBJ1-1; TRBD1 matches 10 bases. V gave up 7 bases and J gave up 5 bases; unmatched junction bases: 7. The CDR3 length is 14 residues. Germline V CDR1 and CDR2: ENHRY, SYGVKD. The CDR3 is CAITSGTGETEAFF. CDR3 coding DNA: TGTGCCATCACCTCCGGGACAGGGGAAACTGAAGCTTTCTTT.

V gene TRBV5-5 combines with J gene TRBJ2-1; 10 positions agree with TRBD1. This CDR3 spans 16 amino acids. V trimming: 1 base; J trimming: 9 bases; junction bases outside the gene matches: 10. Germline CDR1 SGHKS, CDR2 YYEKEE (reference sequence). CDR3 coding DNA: TGTGCCAGCAGCTTGAGCGGGACAGGGGCCCTGTTTGAGCAGTTCTTC. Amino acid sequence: CASSLSGTGALFEQFF.

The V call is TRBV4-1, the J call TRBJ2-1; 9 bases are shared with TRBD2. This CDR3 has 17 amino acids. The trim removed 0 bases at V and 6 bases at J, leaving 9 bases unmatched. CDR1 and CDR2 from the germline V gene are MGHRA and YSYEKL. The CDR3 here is CASSQDPTAGGSNEQFF. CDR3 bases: TGCGCCAGCAGCCAAGATCCTACAGCGGGAGGAAGCAATGAGCAGTTCTTC.

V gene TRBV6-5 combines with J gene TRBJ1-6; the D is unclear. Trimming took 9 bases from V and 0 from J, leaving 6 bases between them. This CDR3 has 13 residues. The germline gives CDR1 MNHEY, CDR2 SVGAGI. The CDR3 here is CASRSSYNSPLHF. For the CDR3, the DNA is TGTGCCAGTAGGAGCTCCTATAATTCACCCCTCCACTTT.

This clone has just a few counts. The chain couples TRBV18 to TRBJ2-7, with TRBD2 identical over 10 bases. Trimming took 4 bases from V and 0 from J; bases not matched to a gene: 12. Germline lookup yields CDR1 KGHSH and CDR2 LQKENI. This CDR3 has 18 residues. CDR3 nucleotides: TGTGCCAGCTCACAAACAAGCAGACTAGCGGGCTTCTCCTACGAGCAGTACTTC. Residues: CASSQTSRLAGFSYEQYF.

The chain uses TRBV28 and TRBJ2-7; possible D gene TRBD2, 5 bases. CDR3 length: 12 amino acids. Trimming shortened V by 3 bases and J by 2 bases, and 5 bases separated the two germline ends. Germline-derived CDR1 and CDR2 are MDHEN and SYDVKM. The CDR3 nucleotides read TGTGCCAGCAGTTTGACTACCTACGAGCAGTACTTC. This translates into CASSLTTYEQYF.

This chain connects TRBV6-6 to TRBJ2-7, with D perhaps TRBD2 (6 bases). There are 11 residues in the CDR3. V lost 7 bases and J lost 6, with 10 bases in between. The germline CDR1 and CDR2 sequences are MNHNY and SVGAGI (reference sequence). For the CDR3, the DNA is TGTGCCAGCAACCGGGACTCCGAGCAGTACTTC. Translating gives CASNRDSEQYF.

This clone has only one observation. The DNA for the CDR3 is TGTGCCAGCGGTTGGACAGGCCTTTCCTACGAGCAGTACTTC. This codes for CASGWTGLSYEQYF. V usage is TRBV2 and J usage is TRBJ2-7; TRBD1 matches at 7 bases. V was pared by 8 bases and J by 1 base, with 8 bases of the junction left unmatched. CDR1 is SNHLY, CDR2 FYNNEI, per germline. CDR3 length: 14 amino acids.

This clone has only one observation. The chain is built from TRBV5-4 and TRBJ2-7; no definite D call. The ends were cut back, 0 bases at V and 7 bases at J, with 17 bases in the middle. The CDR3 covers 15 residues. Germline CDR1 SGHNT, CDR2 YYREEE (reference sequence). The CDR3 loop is CASSLDRIAYEEQYF. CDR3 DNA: TGTGCCAGCAGCTTGGATCGAATAGCCTACGAAGAGCAGTACTTC.

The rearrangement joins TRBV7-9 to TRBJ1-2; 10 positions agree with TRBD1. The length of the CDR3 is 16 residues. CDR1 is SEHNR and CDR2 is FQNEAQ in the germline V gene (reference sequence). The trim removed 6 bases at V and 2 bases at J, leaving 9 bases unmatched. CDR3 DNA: TGTGCCAGCAGACCTGGTGGGACAGGGGACAACTATGGCTACACCTTC. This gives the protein CASRPGGTGDNYGYTF.

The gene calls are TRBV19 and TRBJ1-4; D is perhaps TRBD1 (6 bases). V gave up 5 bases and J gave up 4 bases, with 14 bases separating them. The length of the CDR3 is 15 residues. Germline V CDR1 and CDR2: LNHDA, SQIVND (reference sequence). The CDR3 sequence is CASSATGQYNEKLFF. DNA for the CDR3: TGTGCCAGTAGTGCCACGGGACAATATAATGAAAAACTGTTTTTT.

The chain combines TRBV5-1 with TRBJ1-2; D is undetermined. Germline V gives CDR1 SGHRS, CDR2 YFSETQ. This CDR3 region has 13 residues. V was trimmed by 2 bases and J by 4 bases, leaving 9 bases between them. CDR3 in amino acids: CASSLSGIYGYTF. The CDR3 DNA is TGCGCCAGCAGCTTATCCGGGATCTATGGCTACACCTTC.

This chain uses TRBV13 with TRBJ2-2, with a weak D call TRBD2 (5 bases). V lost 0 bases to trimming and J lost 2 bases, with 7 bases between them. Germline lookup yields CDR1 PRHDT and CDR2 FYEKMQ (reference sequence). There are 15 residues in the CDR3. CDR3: CASSLGRLNTGELFF. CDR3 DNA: TGTGCCAGCAGCTTAGGCAGACTAAACACCGGGGAGCTGTTTTTT.

CDR3 nucleotides: TGTGCCAGCTCAGCAGGGGCCCATCAGCCCCAGCATTTT. This codes for CASSAGAHQPQHF. J is TRBJ1-5 and V is TRBV18, with D perhaps TRBD1 (6 bases). This CDR3 comprises 13 residues. V lost 5 bases and J 5 bases, leaving 10 bases between the germline ends. Germline loops: CDR1 KGHSH, CDR2 LQKENI. Drawing the rest from reference TRBV18 and TRBJ1-5, the complete variable domain is NAGVMQNPRHLVRRRGQEARLRCSPMKGHSHVYWYRQLPEEGLKFMVYLQKENIIDESGMPKERFSAEFPKEGPSILRIQQVVRGDSAAYFCASSAGAHQPQHFGDGTRLSIL.

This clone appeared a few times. The CDR3, as DNA: TGCGCCAGCAGCTTTAACCCCACGGCGGTGACTGAAGCTTTCTTT. Encoded protein: CASSFNPTAVTEAFF. The V and J genes are TRBV5-1 and TRBJ1-1; D is uncertain. The CDR3 consists of 15 residues. Germline V gene data show CDR1 as SGHRS and CDR2 as YFSETQ. Trimming shortened V by 2 bases and J by 5 bases, and 16 bases separated the two germline ends. The whole variable domain, remainder taken from reference TRBV5-1 and TRBJ1-1, is KAGVTQTPRYLIKTRGQQVTLSCSPISGHRSVSWYQQTPGQGLQFLFEYFSETQRNKGNFPGRFSGRQFSNSRSEMNVSTLELGDSALYLCASSFNPTAVTEAFFGQGTRLTVV.

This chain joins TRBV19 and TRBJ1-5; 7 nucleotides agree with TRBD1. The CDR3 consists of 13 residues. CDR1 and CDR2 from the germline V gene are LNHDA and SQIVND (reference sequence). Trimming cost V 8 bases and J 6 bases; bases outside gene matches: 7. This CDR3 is CASSQGGSQPQHF. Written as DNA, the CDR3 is TGTGCCAGTTCTCAGGGGGGATCTCAGCCCCAGCATTTT.

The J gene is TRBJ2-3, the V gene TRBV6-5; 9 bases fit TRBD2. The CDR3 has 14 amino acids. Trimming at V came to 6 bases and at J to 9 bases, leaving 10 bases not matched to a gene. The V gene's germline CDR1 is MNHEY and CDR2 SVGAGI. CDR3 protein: CASRTEGGRGTQYF. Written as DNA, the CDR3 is TGTGCCAGCAGGACGGAAGGCGGGAGGGGGACGCAGTATTTT.